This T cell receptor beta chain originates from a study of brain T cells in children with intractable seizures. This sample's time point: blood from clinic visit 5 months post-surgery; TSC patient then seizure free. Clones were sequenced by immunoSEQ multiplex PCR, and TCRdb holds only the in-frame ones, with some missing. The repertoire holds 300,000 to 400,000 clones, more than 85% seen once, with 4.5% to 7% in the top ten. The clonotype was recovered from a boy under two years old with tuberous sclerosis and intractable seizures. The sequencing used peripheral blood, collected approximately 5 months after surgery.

For the CDR3, the DNA is TGTGCCAGCAGCCCACCAGGGGTTAGAGATACGCAGTATTTT. It translates to CASSPPGVRDTQYF. The chain links TRBV3-1 (or the pseudogene TRBV3-2) to TRBJ2-3; D may be TRBD1 (6 bases). The CDR3 has 14 amino acids. Per germline, CDR1 LGHDT and CDR2 YNNKEL (reference sequence). The V and J ends lost 4 bases and 5 bases respectively, with 13 bases between them.